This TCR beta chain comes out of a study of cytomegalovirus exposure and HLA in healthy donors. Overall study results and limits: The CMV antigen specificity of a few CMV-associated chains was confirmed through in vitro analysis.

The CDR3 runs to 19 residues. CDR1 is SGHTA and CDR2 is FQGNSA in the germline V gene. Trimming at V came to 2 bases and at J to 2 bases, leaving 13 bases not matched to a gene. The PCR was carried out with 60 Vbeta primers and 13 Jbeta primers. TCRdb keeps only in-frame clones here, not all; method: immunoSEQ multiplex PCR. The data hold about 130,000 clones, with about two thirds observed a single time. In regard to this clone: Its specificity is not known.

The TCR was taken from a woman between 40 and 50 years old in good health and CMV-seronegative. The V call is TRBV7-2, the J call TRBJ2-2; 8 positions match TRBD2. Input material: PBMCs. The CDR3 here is CASSLRAGSGALNTGELFF. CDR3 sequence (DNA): TGTGCCAGCAGCTTACGGGCCGGTAGCGGGGCTTTAAACACCGGGGAGCTGTTTTTT.